The clone carrying this TCR beta chain was observed a few times. TCRdb processed the 5' RACE reads anew with MiXCR; each CDR3 protein has one entry. In the table there are 90,000 to 130,000 distinct CDR3 sequences, around 10% of which are singletons. V was shortened by 2 bases and J by 4 bases, with 14 bases between the two germline ends. Germline lookup yields CDR1 SGHVS and CDR2 FQNEAQ. The CDR3 contains 16 residues. The sample belongs to a study of early T cells in non-severe SARS-CoV-2 infection. This clonotype was sampled from an adult who was a healthcare worker with PCR-confirmed SARS-CoV-2 infection or an uninfected control (not recorded which). The chain links TRBV7-8 to TRBJ1-4; D may be TRBD1 (5 bases). The sample taken for sequencing was whole blood. The CDR3 DNA is TGTGCCAGCAGCTTAATCGAGGGACCGATTAATGAAAAACTGTTTTTT. Translated, it gives CASSLIEGPINEKLFF.